One sample yielded the 19 T cell receptor beta chains listed below, sequenced in a study of blood T cell repertoires in COVID-19. Generated by immunoSEQ multiplex PCR, the TCRdb table keeps only in-frame clones and is missing some. The sample lists about 130,000 clones; about 85% were seen once. The source material was peripheral blood. These TCRs come from a woman between 70 and 85 years old with COVID-19, enrolled during active disease.

The chain carries TRBV6-5 and TRBJ2-6; no reliable D call. Between the trimmed V and J ends, which lost 6 bases and 2 bases, there was a span of 11 bases. The CDR3 is made up of 15 amino acids. Per the germline V gene, CDR1 is MNHEY and CDR2 is SVGAGI. The CDR3 loop reads CASSPHFAGANVLTF. The CDR3 coding sequence is TGTGCCAGCAGCCCCCACTTTGCTGGGGCCAACGTCCTGACTTTC.

V gene TRBV5-1 combines with J gene TRBJ2-7; D possibly corresponds to TRBD1 (5 bases). The CDR3 runs to 13 residues. CDR1 is SGHRS and CDR2 is YFSETQ in the germline V gene. Trimming cost V 0 bases and J 5 bases, with 9 bases left between them. CDR3 loop: CASSLAGFHEQYF. As DNA, the CDR3 is TGCGCCAGCAGCTTGGCAGGGTTTCACGAGCAGTACTTC.

A single count supports this clone. This rearrangement joins TRBV4-1 to TRBJ2-7; 7 bases align to TRBD2. The CDR3 runs to 15 residues. Germline assignment: CDR1 MGHRA and CDR2 YSYEKL. V lost 4 bases and J lost 0; bases outside the gene matches: 6. CDR3 DNA: TGCGCCAGCAGCCTTGCGCGGGGGAGCTCCTACGAGCAGTACTTC. Its protein product is CASSLARGSSYEQYF.

This chain joins TRBV29-1 and TRBJ2-7, with 8 bases fitting TRBD1. The length of the CDR3 is 15 residues. Losses at the gene ends were 0 bases for V and 4 bases for J; bases not matched to a gene: 8. Looked up from germline, CDR1 is SQVTM and CDR2 is ANQGSEA. In nucleotides, the CDR3 is TGCAGCGTTGAAGATGCAGGCAGGGGGCTTTACGAGCAGTACTTC. It codes for CSVEDAGRGLYEQYF.

The rearrangement links TRBV11-2 to TRBJ2-7; 12 bases map to TRBD2. Germline values: CDR1 SGHAT, CDR2 FQNNGV. Trimming cost V 0 bases and J 9 bases; bases outside gene matches: 6. This CDR3 spans 15 amino acids. CDR3 in DNA: TGTGCCAGCAGCTTAGAACTAGCGGGGGGAACGGTGCAGTACTTC. Translated: CASSLELAGGTVQYF.

The chain joins TRBV14 to TRBJ2-7, with 7 bases fitting TRBD2. CDR3 length equals 15 residues. The germline V gene encodes CDR1 SGHDN and CDR2 FVKESK. V shed 1 base, J shed 3 bases, and the junction held 6 bases outside the gene matches. The CDR3 sequence: CASSQVGGKVYEQYF. CDR3 coding DNA: TGTGCCAGCAGCCAAGTGGGAGGGAAAGTCTACGAGCAGTACTTC.

This chain links TRBV19 with TRBJ2-5; TRBD1 aligns across 7 bases. The CDR3 sequence is 13 residues long. V was clipped by 5 bases and J by 4 bases; unmatched bases: 4. Germline V gene data show CDR1 as LNHDA and CDR2 as SQIVND (reference sequence). CDR3 region: CASSARDRETQYF. The CDR3 DNA sequence: TGTGCCAGTAGTGCTCGGGACAGAGAGACCCAGTACTTC.

This chain uses TRBV4-3 with TRBJ1-1; TRBD1 is a possible D gene (5 bases). The CDR3 covers 14 residues. Trimming shortened V by 3 bases and J by 3 bases, and 11 bases separated the two germline ends. Looked up from germline, CDR1 is LGHNA and CDR2 is YSLEER. The CDR3 spells CASSQAWGDTEAFF. The CDR3, as DNA: TGCGCCAGCAGCCAGGCATGGGGGGACACTGAAGCTTTCTTT.

V and J are TRBV30 and TRBJ1-2; TRBD1 aligns across 7 bases. Germline V gene lookup returns CDR1 GTSNPN and CDR2 SVGIG (reference sequence). This CDR3 has 13 amino acids. The V and J ends lost 2 bases and 2 bases, in that order; junction bases with no gene match: 2. The CDR3 region has the DNA TGTGCCTGGAGTTTGACAGGGAACTATGGCTACACCTTC. The encoded protein is CAWSLTGNYGYTF.

The rearrangement uses TRBV5-1 and TRBJ1-3, with TRBD1 matching 8 bases. Unmatched junction bases numbered 7, after V lost 3 bases and J lost 2 bases. Germline V gene data show CDR1 as SGHRS and CDR2 as YFSETQ. This CDR3 comprises 16 residues. The CDR3 reads CASSSQGANTGNTIYF. CDR3 DNA: TGCGCCAGCAGCTCGCAGGGGGCGAATACTGGAAACACCATATATTTT.

This clone appeared once. The genes are TRBV7-2 and TRBJ2-7; 10 nucleotides match TRBD2. The trim removed 5 bases at V and 2 bases at J, leaving 12 bases unmatched. The CDR3 loop spans 17 amino acids. Per germline, CDR1 SGHTA and CDR2 FQGNSA. CDR3 bases: TGTGCCAGCAGCCCAGCTAGCGGGGGTTGGAGAACCTACGAGCAGTACTTC. It specifies CASSPASGGWRTYEQYF.

The chain joins TRBV4-2 to TRBJ1-2; no reliable D call. V was shortened by 4 bases and J by 4 bases, with 16 bases between the two germline ends. This CDR3 is built from 15 residues. Germline V gives CDR1 LGHNA, CDR2 YNFKEQ. In DNA, the CDR3 is TGTGCCAGCAGCCCCGAGGGAGGACTTGTCTATGGCTACACCTTC. It codes for CASSPEGGLVYGYTF.

The chain uses TRBV5-5 and TRBJ2-1; 7 nucleotides line up with TRBD1. In germline, CDR1 is SGHKS, CDR2 YYEKEE (reference sequence). The CDR3 runs to 16 residues. With V trimmed by 2 bases and J by 3 bases, 8 bases remained unmatched. CDR3 coding DNA: TGTGCCAGCAGCTTATTCCGGGACAGCCTCTACAATGAGCAGTTCTTC. Translated, it gives CASSLFRDSLYNEQFF.

The rearrangement uses TRBV19 and TRBJ1-6; D ambiguous. The CDR3 extends over 17 amino acids. CDR1 and CDR2 from the germline V gene are LNHDA and SQIVND (reference sequence). Between the trimmed V and J ends, which lost 6 bases and 0 bases, there was a span of 15 bases. This chain's CDR3 is CASSRPPGSSYNSPLHF. In DNA form, the CDR3 reads TGTGCCAGTAGCCGGCCCCCGGGAAGCTCCTATAATTCACCCCTCCACTTT.

The chain carries TRBV19 and TRBJ1-3; D unclear. V dropped 4 bases and J dropped 0 bases, with 7 bases sitting between them. The CDR3 extends over 14 amino acids. The V gene's germline CDR1 is LNHDA and CDR2 SQIVND (reference sequence). The CDR3 loop reads CASSNSFSGNTIYF. The CDR3 region has the DNA TGTGCCAGTAGTAACAGTTTCTCTGGAAACACCATATATTTT. Together with reference TRBV19 and TRBJ1-3, the CDR3 gives the full variable domain: DGGITQSPKYLFRKEGQNVTLSCEQNLNHDAMYWYRQDPGQGLRLIYYSQIVNDFQKGDIAEGYSVSREKKESFPLTVTSAQKNPTAFYLCASSNSFSGNTIYFGEGSWLTVV.

The V and J genes are TRBV4-2 and TRBJ1-5, with D possibly TRBD1 on 5 matching bases. The CDR3 loop spans 15 amino acids. Germline CDR1 is LGHNA and CDR2 is YNFKEQ. V lost 4 bases and J lost 7, with 17 bases in between. The CDR3 is CASSPRGGETQPQHF. The CDR3 DNA reads as TGTGCCAGCAGCCCCCGGGGGGGAGAGACGCAGCCCCAGCATTTT.

This clone came up many times. The V and J genes are TRBV2 and TRBJ1-2; 9 bases align to TRBD1. This CDR3 contains 13 residues. V lost 1 base to trimming and J lost 6 bases; unmatched junction nucleotides: 0. Germline CDR1 SNHLY, CDR2 FYNNEI. This CDR3 reads CASSEGDRDGYTF. The CDR3 coding sequence is TGTGCCAGCAGTGAAGGGGACAGGGATGGCTACACCTTC.

The chain joins TRBV24-1 to TRBJ1-2, with 7 bases that match TRBD1. CDR1 is KGHDR and CDR2 is SFDVKD in the germline V gene. The trim removed 9 bases at V and 2 bases at J, leaving 8 bases unmatched. The CDR3 contains 14 residues. The CDR3 DNA sequence: TGTGCCACCTCGAGCGACAGGGTAAACTATGGCTACACCTTC. Amino acids: CATSSDRVNYGYTF.

The chain employs TRBV5-4 and TRBJ2-7; 7 bases are shared with TRBD1. V gave up 6 bases and J gave up 4 bases; unmatched junction bases: 7. Germline V gene data show CDR1 as SGHNT and CDR2 as YYREEE (reference sequence). This CDR3 is built from 13 residues. The CDR3 is CASTRQGWYEQYF. CDR3 in DNA: TGTGCCAGCACCCGACAGGGTTGGTACGAGCAGTACTTC.